The 13 T cell receptor beta chains below were found in one sample sequenced in a study of response to subunit inactivated influenza vaccine. MiXCR, applied by TCRdb to the RT-PCR reads, yields one record per CDR3 protein. Of approximately 520,000 distinct CDR3 sequences in the sample, approximately 15% are singletons; the top ten hold approximately 3%. The source material was CD4+ T cells sorted from PBMCs, sampled 23 to 25 months after vaccination. The source is a man in his fifties or sixties who received an inactivated influenza vaccine.

V gene TRBV7-2 combines with J gene TRBJ2-2, with D maybe TRBD2 (5 bases). Germline loops: CDR1 SGHTA, CDR2 FQGNSA. Trimming shortened V by 5 bases and J by 7 bases, and 14 bases separated the two germline ends. This CDR3 comprises 14 residues. CDR3 coding DNA: TGTGCCAGCAGCCCAACGGGATACGACGGGGAGCTGTTTTTT. This codes for CASSPTGYDGELFF.

At least ten counts were recorded for this clonotype. The chain recombines TRBV20-1 with TRBJ1-6; TRBD1 matches 8 bases. This CDR3 contains 15 residues. J gave up 9 bases and V 3 bases, and 10 bases lay outside the gene matches. Germline V gene sequence: CDR1 DFQATT, CDR2 SNEGSKA (reference sequence). CDR3 sequence: CSARETGVRFSPLHF. CDR3 DNA sequence: TGCAGTGCTAGGGAGACAGGGGTTAGGTTTTCACCCCTCCACTTT.

This sequence joins TRBV29-1 and TRBJ1-2; possibly TRBD1 for D (5 bases). Germline CDR1 and CDR2: SQVTM and ANQGSEA. The CDR3 is made up of 13 amino acids. Between the trimmed V and J ends, which lost 4 bases and 1 base, there was a span of 10 bases. CDR3 in amino acids: CSVGDSRNYGYTF. CDR3 in DNA: TGCAGCGTTGGCGACAGCCGTAACTATGGCTACACCTTC.

A few counts support this clonotype. This rearrangement joins TRBV29-1 to TRBJ2-1; TRBD2 agrees at 14 bases. The CDR3 consists of 14 residues. V was clipped by 8 bases and J by 7 bases; unmatched bases: 7. Per germline, CDR1 SQVTM and CDR2 ANQGSEA. In nucleotides, the CDR3 is TGCAGCTTAGGACTAGCGGGGGGTATTAATGAGCAGTTCTTC. It encodes CSLGLAGGINEQFF.

This clonotype was seen many times. This chain joins TRBV3-1 and TRBJ1-5; D remains ambiguous. CDR1 LGHDT and CDR2 YNNKEL come from the germline V gene (reference sequence). V lost 0 bases and J lost 9, with 12 bases in between. The CDR3 spans 14 residues. CDR3 residues: CASSQDRSRRPQHF. DNA of the CDR3: TGTGCCAGCAGCCAAGACCGTTCTAGGCGGCCCCAGCATTTT.

This clonotype was observed a few times. J is TRBJ2-2 and V is TRBV9; TRBD2 aligns across 13 bases. The CDR3 loop spans 15 amino acids. The V and J ends lost 4 bases and 6 bases, in that order; junction bases with no gene match: 3. Looked up from germline, CDR1 is SGDLS and CDR2 is YYNGEE. This chain's CDR3 is CASSPGTSGAGELFF. The CDR3 nucleotides read TGTGCCAGCAGCCCAGGGACTAGCGGGGCCGGGGAGCTGTTTTTT.

This sequence joins TRBV12-3 or TRBV12-4 and TRBJ2-3; 7 bases fit TRBD2. The CDR3 is made up of 13 amino acids. The V and J ends lost 5 bases and 5 bases, in that order; junction bases with no gene match: 4. The CDR3 region has the DNA TGTGCCAGCAGTCTCGGACTAGAAGATACGCAGTATTTT. It is translated as CASSLGLEDTQYF.

The table lists this clonotype with a few counts. The rearrangement joins TRBV11-2 to TRBJ1-1, with D maybe TRBD1 (6 bases). Germline V gene data show CDR1 as SGHAT and CDR2 as FQNNGV. Trimming removed 2 bases from V and 0 bases from J, with 22 bases in between. This CDR3 spans 19 amino acids. DNA for the CDR3: TGTGCCAGCAGCTTACTACAGGGTGCAACCGCGGACATGAACACTGAAGCTTTCTTT. This codes for CASSLLQGATADMNTEAFF.

This clonotype was seen ten or more times. The CDR3 region has the DNA TGCGCCAGCAGCCCAGGGACTAGCGAGTACAATGAGCAGTTCTTC. Translated: CASSPGTSEYNEQFF. The rearrangement uses TRBV5-1 and TRBJ2-1, with 10 bases aligning to TRBD2. Per germline, CDR1 SGHRS and CDR2 YFSETQ. After removal of 4 bases from V and 4 bases from J, the junction contained 5 bases not matched to a gene. The CDR3 has 15 residues.

CDR3 nucleotide sequence: TGCGCCAGCAGCCACAACAGGGGAAACAATGAGCAGTTCTTC. Its translation: CASSHNRGNNEQFF. The chain couples TRBV4-3 to TRBJ2-1; 7 bases are a match to TRBD1. Germline V gene lookup returns CDR1 LGHNA and CDR2 YSLEER. The CDR3 is 14 residues long. V was pared by 3 bases and J by 5 bases, with 4 bases of the junction left unmatched.

There are a few counts of this clonotype. The chain couples TRBV9 to TRBJ1-1; D is unclear. Germline values: CDR1 SGDLS, CDR2 YYNGEE. V gave up 1 base and J gave up 0 bases, with 7 bases separating them. The CDR3 covers 14 residues. CDR3 in amino acids: CASSVKAMNTEAFF. DNA for the CDR3: TGTGCCAGCAGCGTAAAGGCCATGAACACTGAAGCTTTCTTT.

This clonotype was counted only a few times. J is TRBJ2-7 and V is TRBV6-5, with 11 bases lining up with TRBD2. V was clipped by 4 bases and J by 2 bases; unmatched bases: 4. The germline CDR1 and CDR2 sequences are MNHEY and SVGAGI. CDR3 length: 15 residues. As DNA, the CDR3 is TGTGCCAGCAGTTCGGGGACTAGCGGAACCTACGAGCAGTACTTC. Translating it yields CASSSGTSGTYEQYF.

This clonotype showed up just a few times. The chain joins TRBV5-1 to TRBJ1-1; 7 bases are shared with TRBD1. After removal of 3 bases from V and 8 bases from J, the junction contained 7 bases not matched to a gene. The germline V gene has CDR1 SGHRS and CDR2 YFSETQ. There are 13 residues in the CDR3. This CDR3 is CASSSERQGEAFF. The CDR3 DNA is TGCGCCAGCAGCTCCGAACGACAGGGAGAAGCTTTCTTT.